The clone carrying this T cell receptor (beta chain) has only a few counts. The V gene end was trimmed by 5 bases and the J gene end by 3 bases; junction bases not matched to a gene: 7. This CDR3 contains 15 residues. Looked up from germline, CDR1 is MNHEY and CDR2 is SVGAGI. TCRdb redid the calling of the 5' RACE reads with MiXCR, one entry per CDR3 protein. The sample includes tens of thousands of distinct CDR3 sequences, approximately 22% of them seen just once. Tregs were sorted as CD4+CD25+CD127-/low cells. Sequences were obtained from Tregs sorted from blood. The rearrangement uses TRBV6-5 and TRBJ2-7, with 10 positions matching TRBD2. The receptor's source is a female donor with breast cancer. CDR3 region: CASSVGTSDFYEQYF. DNA of the CDR3: TGTGCCAGCAGTGTAGGGACTAGCGATTTCTACGAGCAGTACTTC.